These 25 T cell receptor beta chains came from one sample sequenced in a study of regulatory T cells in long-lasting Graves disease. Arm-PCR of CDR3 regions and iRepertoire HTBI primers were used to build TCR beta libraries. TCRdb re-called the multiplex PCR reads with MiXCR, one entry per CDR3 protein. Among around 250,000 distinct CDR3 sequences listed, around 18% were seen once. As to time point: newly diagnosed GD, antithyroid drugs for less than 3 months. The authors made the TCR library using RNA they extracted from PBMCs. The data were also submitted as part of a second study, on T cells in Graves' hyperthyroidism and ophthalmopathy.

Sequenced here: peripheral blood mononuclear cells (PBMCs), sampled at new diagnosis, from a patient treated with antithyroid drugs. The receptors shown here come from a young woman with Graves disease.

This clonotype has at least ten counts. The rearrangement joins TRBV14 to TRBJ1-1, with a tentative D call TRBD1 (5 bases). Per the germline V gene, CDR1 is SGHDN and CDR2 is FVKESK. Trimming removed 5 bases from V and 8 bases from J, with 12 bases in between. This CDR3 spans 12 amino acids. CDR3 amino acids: CASSARQYEAFF. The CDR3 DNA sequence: TGTGCCAGCAGCGCAAGACAGTACGAAGCTTTCTTT.

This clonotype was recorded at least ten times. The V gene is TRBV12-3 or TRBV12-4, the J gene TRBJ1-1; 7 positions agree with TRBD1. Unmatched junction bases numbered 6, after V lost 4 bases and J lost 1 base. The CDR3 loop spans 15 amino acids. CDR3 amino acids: CASSSPGTANTEAFF. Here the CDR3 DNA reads TGTGCCAGCAGTTCGCCTGGGACAGCGAACACTGAAGCTTTCTTT.

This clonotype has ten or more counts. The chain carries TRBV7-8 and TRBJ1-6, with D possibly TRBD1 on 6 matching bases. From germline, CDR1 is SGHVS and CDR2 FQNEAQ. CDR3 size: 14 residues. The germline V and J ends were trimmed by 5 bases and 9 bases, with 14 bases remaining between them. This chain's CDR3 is CASSPDSGVSPLHF. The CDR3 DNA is TGTGCCAGCAGCCCGGACAGCGGGGTTTCACCCCTCCACTTT.

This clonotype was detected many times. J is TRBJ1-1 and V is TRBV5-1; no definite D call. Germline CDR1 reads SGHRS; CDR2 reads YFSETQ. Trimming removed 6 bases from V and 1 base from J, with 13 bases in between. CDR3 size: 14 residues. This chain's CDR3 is CASNLGYTNTEAFF. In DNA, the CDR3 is TGCGCCAGCAATTTGGGGTATACGAACACTGAAGCTTTCTTT.

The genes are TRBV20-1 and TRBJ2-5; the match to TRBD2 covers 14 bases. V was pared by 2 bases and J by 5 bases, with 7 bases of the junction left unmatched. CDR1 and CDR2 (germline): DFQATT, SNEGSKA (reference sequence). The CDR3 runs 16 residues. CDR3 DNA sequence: TGCAGTGCTAGATCGCCGACTAGCGGGGGGGCCGAGACCCAGTACTTC. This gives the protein CSARSPTSGGAETQYF.

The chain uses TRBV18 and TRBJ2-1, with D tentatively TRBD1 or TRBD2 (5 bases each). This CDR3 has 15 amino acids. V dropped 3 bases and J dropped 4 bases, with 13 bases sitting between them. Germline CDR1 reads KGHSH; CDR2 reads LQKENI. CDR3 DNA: TGTGCCAGCTCACCCCAGGGAGTAGGTTACAATGAGCAGTTCTTC. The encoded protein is CASSPQGVGYNEQFF.

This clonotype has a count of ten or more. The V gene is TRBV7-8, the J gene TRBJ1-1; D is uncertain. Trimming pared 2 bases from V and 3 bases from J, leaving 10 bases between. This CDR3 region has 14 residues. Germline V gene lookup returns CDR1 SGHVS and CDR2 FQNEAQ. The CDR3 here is CASSLIWGDTEAFF. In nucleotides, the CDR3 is TGTGCCAGCAGCTTAATCTGGGGAGACACTGAAGCTTTCTTT.

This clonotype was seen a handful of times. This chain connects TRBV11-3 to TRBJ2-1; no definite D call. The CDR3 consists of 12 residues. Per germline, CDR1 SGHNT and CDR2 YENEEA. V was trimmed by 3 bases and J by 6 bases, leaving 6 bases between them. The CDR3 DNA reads TGTGCCAGCAGCTTGGACGGCAATGAGCAGTTCTTC. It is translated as CASSLDGNEQFF.

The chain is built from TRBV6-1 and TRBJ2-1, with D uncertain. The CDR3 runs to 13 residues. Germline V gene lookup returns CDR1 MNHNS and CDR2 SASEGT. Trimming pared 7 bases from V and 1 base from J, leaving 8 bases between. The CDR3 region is CASKRGSYNEQFF. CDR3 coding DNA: TGTGCCAGCAAGCGAGGTTCCTACAATGAGCAGTTCTTC.

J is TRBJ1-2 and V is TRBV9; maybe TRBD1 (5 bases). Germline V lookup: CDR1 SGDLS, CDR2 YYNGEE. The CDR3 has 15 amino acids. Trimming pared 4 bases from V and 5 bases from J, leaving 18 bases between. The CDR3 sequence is CASSPIGAANYGYTF. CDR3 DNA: TGTGCCAGCAGCCCCATCGGGGCAGCAAATTATGGCTACACCTTC.

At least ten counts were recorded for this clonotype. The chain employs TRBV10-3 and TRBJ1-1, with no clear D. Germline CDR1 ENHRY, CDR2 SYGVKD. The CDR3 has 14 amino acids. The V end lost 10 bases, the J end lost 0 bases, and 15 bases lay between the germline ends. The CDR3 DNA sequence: TGTGCCACCAGAAGGCCGGATTTGAACACTGAAGCTTTCTTT. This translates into CATRRPDLNTEAFF.

The CDR3 nucleotides are TGTGCCAGCAGTGAAGGGGGGGAAACCTTGTACGAGCAGTACTTC. Its protein product is CASSEGGETLYEQYF. J is TRBJ2-7 and V is TRBV2, with D possibly being TRBD2 (6 bases). Trimming stripped 1 base from V and 4 bases from J, with 14 bases between. Germline loops: CDR1 SNHLY, CDR2 FYNNEI. The CDR3 has 15 residues.

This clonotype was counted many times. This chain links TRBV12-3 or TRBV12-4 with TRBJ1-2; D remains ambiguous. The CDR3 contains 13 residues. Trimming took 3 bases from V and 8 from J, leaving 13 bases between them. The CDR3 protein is CASSFGLVGGYTF. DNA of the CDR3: TGTGCCAGCAGTTTCGGGTTGGTGGGGGGCTACACCTTC.

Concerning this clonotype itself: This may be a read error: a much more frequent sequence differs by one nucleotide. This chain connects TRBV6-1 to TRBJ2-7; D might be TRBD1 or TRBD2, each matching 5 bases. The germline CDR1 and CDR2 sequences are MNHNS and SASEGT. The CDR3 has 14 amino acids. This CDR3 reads CAGSVNEGPYEQYF. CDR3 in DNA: TGTGCCGGCAGTGTGAATGAGGGGCCTTACGAGCAGTACTTC.

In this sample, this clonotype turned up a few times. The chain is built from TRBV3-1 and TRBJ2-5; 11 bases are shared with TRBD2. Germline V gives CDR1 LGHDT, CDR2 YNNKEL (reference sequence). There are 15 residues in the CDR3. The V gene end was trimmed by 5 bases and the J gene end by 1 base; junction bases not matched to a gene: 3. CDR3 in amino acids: CASSAGTSGQETQYF. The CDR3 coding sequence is TGTGCCAGCAGCGCCGGGACTAGCGGCCAAGAGACCCAGTACTTC.

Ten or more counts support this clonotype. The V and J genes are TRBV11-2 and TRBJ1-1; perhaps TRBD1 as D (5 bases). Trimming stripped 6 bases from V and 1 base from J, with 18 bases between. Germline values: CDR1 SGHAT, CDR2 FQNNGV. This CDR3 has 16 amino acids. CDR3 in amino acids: CASSRLGVKENTEAFF. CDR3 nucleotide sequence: TGTGCCAGCAGTCGGTTAGGGGTGAAAGAGAACACTGAAGCTTTCTTT.

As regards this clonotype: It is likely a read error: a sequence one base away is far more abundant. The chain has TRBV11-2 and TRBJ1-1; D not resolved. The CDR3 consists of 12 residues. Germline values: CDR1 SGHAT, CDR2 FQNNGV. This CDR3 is CASSPTSLEASF. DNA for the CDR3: TGTGCCAGCAGCCCAACTTCTCTTGAAGCTTCCTTT.

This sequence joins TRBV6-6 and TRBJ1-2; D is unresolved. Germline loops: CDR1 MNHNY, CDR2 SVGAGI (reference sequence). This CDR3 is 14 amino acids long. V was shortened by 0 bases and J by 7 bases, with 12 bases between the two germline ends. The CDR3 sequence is CASSYSIQSGGYTF. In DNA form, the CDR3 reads TGTGCCAGCAGTTACTCGATCCAGAGCGGTGGCTACACCTTC.

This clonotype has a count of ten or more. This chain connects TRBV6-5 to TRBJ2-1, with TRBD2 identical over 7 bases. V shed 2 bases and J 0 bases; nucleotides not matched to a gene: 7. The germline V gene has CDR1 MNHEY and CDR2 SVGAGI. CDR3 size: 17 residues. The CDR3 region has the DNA TGTGCCAGCAGTTACCAGGGCGGGGGTAGCTCCTACAATGAGCAGTTCTTC. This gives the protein CASSYQGGGSSYNEQFF.

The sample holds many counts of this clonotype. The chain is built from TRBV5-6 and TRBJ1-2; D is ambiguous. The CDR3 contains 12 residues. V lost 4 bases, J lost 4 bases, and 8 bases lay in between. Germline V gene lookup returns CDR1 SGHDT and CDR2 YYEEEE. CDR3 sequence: CASSGPGYGYTF. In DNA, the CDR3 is TGTGCCAGCAGCGGACCCGGCTATGGCTACACCTTC. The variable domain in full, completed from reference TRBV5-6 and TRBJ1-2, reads DAGVTQSPTHLIKTRGQQVTLRCSPKSGHDTVSWYQQALGQGPQFIFQYYEEEERQRGNFPDRFSGHQFPNYSSELNVNALLLGDSALYLCASSGPGYGYTFGSGTRLTVV.

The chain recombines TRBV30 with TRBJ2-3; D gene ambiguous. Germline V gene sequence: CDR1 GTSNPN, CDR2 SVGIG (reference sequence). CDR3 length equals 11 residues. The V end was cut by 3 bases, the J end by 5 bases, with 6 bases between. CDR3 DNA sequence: TGTGCCTGGAGCGGTAAAGATACGCAGTATTTT. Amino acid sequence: CAWSGKDTQYF.

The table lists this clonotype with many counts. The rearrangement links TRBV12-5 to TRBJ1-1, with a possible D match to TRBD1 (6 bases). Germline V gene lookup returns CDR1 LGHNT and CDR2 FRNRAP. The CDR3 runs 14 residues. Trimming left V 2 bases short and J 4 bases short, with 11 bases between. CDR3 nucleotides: TGTGCTAGTGGTTTGAGCGGGGGGCCCACTGAAGCTTTCTTT. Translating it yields CASGLSGGPTEAFF.

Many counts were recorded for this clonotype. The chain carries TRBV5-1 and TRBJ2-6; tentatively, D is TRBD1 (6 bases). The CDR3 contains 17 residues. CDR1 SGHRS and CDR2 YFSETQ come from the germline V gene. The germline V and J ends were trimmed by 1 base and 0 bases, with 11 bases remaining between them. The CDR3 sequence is CASSLSAGDSGANVLTF. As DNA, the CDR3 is TGCGCCAGCAGCTTGTCGGCAGGGGACTCTGGGGCCAACGTCCTGACTTTC.

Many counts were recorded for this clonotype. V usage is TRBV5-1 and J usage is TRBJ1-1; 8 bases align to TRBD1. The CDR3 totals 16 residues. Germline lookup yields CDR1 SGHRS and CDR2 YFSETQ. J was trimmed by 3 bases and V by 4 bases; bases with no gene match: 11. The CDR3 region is CASSQRQGMSDTEAFF. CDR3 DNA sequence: TGCGCCAGCAGCCAAAGACAGGGGATGTCGGACACTGAAGCTTTCTTT.

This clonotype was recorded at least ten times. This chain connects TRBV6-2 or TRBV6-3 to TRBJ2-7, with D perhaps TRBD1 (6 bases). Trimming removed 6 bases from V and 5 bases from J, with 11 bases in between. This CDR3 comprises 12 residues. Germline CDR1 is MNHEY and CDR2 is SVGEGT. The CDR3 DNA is TGTGCCAGCAGAAGGACAGAAAACGAGCAGTACTTC. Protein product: CASRRTENEQYF.